This T cell receptor beta chain was sequenced during a study of blood T cell repertoires in COVID-19. Study overall: The United States, Italy and Spain provided the acute and convalescent COVID-19 samples. T cells, B-cell-depleted T cells, or PBMCs provided the cDNA or gDNA that served as material.

The CDR3 runs 12 residues. CDR1 and CDR2 from the germline V gene are SGHKS and YYEKEE (reference sequence). Between the trimmed V and J ends, which lost 3 bases and 2 bases, there was a span of 5 bases. Original analysis: Scientists estimated how many nucleated cells there were by amplifying reference gene primers. TCRdb's table, derived via immunoSEQ multiplex PCR, lists solely in-frame clones and lacks some. That table furnishes V, J and clone size, whereas the DNA furnished D and trimming. The profile shows about 45,000 clones, approximately 86% of them singletons. Sequencing was carried out using peripheral blood. The source of this sequence is a woman of 80 years or more with acute or convalescent COVID-19. The rearrangement joins TRBV5-5 to TRBJ1-1; no definite D call. DNA for the CDR3: TGTGCCAGCAGCTCACAAAACACTGAAGCTTTCTTT. Residues: CASSSQNTEAFF. Supplemented by reference TRBV5-5 and TRBJ1-1, the full variable domain reads DAGVTQSPTHLIKTRGQQVTLRCSPISGHKSVSWYQQVLGQGPQFIFQYYEKEERGRGNFPDRFSARQFPNYSSELNVNALLLGDSALYLCASSSQNTEAFFGQGTRLTVV.